These T cell receptor beta chains were read from a single sample in a study of blood T cell repertoires in COVID-19. The repertoire was sequenced with immunoSEQ multiplex PCR; TCRdb's copy has only in-frame clones and lacks some. This sample has around 150,000 clones, with around four fifths found just once. The specimen was peripheral blood. The receptor set was obtained from a woman older than 75 with acute or convalescent COVID-19. The CDR3 runs from the conserved cysteine through the conserved F or W. D genes are given only for firm matches. Clone size is shown for a subset of rows, as once, few, many or a class of expanded clone.

J,V,D,size,DNA,CDR3
TRBJ2-1,TRBV7-2,.,.,TGTGCCAGCAGCTTAGAGGAGGGCCCCTACAATGAGCAGTTCTTC,CASSLEEGPYNEQFF
TRBJ2-1,TRBV6-2/TRBV6-3,.,.,TGTGCCAGCAGTCACAGGGATTTCTACAATGAGCAGTTCTTC,CASSHRDFYNEQFF
TRBJ1-2,TRBV5-1,TRBD1,.,TGCGCCAGCAGTTGGGACAGGCCCTCGGGGGGCTACACCTTC,CASSWDRPSGGYTF
TRBJ2-3,TRBV7-9,TRBD1,.,TGTGCCAGCAGCCTCCGCCCCCGACAGGGGTCCACAGATACGCAGTATTTT,CASSLRPRQGSTDTQYF
TRBJ1-1,TRBV7-9,TRBD1,.,TGTGCCAGCAGCTTACAGGGGGAACTGACTGAAGCTTTCTTT,CASSLQGELTEAFF
TRBJ1-1,TRBV6-5,.,.,TGTGCCAGCATCTTCAACGGAGCCACCATCACTGAAGCTTTCTTT,CASIFNGATITEAFF
TRBJ2-1,TRBV9,TRBD2,.,TGTGCCAGCAGCGTAGAACTAGCGGGAGGATCCTACAATGAGCAGTTCTTC,CASSVELAGGSYNEQFF
TRBJ2-1,TRBV5-1,TRBD2,.,TGCGCCAGCAGACTAGCGGACTCCTACAATGAGCAGTTCTTC,CASRLADSYNEQFF
TRBJ1-2,TRBV24-1,TRBD1,once,TGTGCCACCAGTGATTGGACAGGCGACTACTATGGCTACACCTTC,CATSDWTGDYYGYTF
TRBJ2-7,TRBV7-8,TRBD2,.,TGTGCCAGCAGCTTCGGACTAGCGGGAGAAACCTACGAGCAGTACTTC,CASSFGLAGETYEQYF
TRBJ2-7,TRBV18,.,.,TGTGCCAGCTCACCAACCCGGGCGGGGACCTCCTACGAGCAGTACTTC,CASSPTRAGTSYEQYF
TRBJ1-5,TRBV2,.,few,TGTGCCAGCAGTGAGGCCCTCCGGGGGTTGAGCAATCAGCCCCAGCATTTT,CASSEALRGLSNQPQHF
TRBJ1-4,TRBV6-2/TRBV6-3,TRBD1,.,TGTGCCAGCAGTTCGGGACAGCAAAAACTGTTTTTT,CASSSGQQKLFF
TRBJ2-7,TRBV10-3,TRBD2,many,TGTGCCATCAGTGAGGGGGCTAGCGGGAGAGCTGGCGAGCAGTACTTC,CAISEGASGRAGEQYF
TRBJ2-3,TRBV5-1,.,.,TGCGCCAGCAGCTTGGAAGCTAGCGAAACCACAGATACGCAGTATTTT,CASSLEASETTDTQYF
TRBJ2-2,TRBV7-2,TRBD2,.,TGTGCCAGCAGCCAACTAGCGGGAGCGGGCGGGGAGCTGTTTTTT,CASSQLAGAGGELFF
TRBJ2-3,TRBV6-1,TRBD2,.,TGTGCCAGCAGTGACCGAACAGACACTAGCGGTGCACGAAATACGCAGTATTTT,CASSDRTDTSGARNTQYF
TRBJ2-2,TRBV7-9,.,.,TGTGCCAGCAGCCCGTTCCACGTGGGGAGGCGGCCCGGGGAGCTGTTTTTT,CASSPFHVGRRPGELFF
TRBJ1-4,TRBV5-1,TRBD1,once,TGCGCCAGCAGCTTACACCCAGGGGGTAATAATGAAAAACTGTTTTTT,CASSLHPGGNNEKLFF
TRBJ1-1,TRBV15,.,.,TGTGCCACCAGCAGATCAGCGATGAACACTGAAGCTTTCTTT,CATSRSAMNTEAFF
TRBJ1-1,TRBV12-3/TRBV12-4,TRBD1,once,TGTGCCAGCAGCTCAGGGGGCACTGAAGCTTTCTTT,CASSSGGTEAFF
TRBJ2-1,TRBV7-7,.,.,TGTGCCAGCAGCCCCCAATTGCAGCGCGCCAATGAGCAGTTCTTC,CASSPQLQRANEQFF
TRBJ2-4,TRBV7-2,.,once,TGTGCCAGCAGCTTGTTTAGAGGTGGAGACGTCAAAAACATTCAGTACTTC,CASSLFRGGDVKNIQYF
TRBJ2-7,TRBV7-2,TRBD1,.,TGTGCCAGCAGCTTAGACGCGACAGGGTCGCGCGAGCAGTACTTC,CASSLDATGSREQYF
TRBJ2-2,TRBV7-9,.,few,TGTGCCAGCAGCTTGAGCGGCACCGGGGAGCTGTTTTTT,CASSLSGTGELFF